Shown below are 10 T cell receptor beta chains from a single sample sequenced in a study of blood T cells in healthy people across ages. Primers used in a second PCR of about 7 to 12 cycles were a sample-barcoded 5' primer and a J-beta primer mix. TCRdb re-called the 5' RACE reads through MiXCR, storing one row per CDR3 protein. The table shows more than 1,400,000 distinct CDR3 sequences, with roughly 40% occurring only once. The sequencing input was blood. All receptors come from a woman between 18 and 30 years old in good health.

The rearrangement uses TRBV7-9 and TRBJ1-1; D is undetermined. The CDR3 has 14 amino acids. Germline V gene data show CDR1 as SEHNR and CDR2 as FQNEAQ (reference sequence). V was cut by 5 bases and J by 5 bases, with 15 bases left in between. This chain's CDR3 is CASSILLGYTEAFF. CDR3 sequence (DNA): TGTGCCAGCAGCATACTACTGGGGTATACTGAAGCTTTCTTT.

This chain links TRBV13 with TRBJ2-7; D remains ambiguous. V was shortened by 0 bases and J by 11 bases, with 8 bases between the two germline ends. The CDR3 loop spans 11 amino acids. Germline V gene sequence: CDR1 PRHDT, CDR2 FYEKMQ (reference sequence). As DNA, the CDR3 is TGTGCCAGCAGCTTAGGGGACGTGGAGTACTTC. Amino acid sequence: CASSLGDVEYF.

This clonotype has more than one count but fewer than ten. The chain couples TRBV7-2 to TRBJ1-2, with a weak D call TRBD1 (5 bases). Germline assignment: CDR1 SGHTA and CDR2 FQGNSA. V gave up 1 base and J gave up 0 bases, with 15 bases separating them. The CDR3 runs to 17 residues. The CDR3 loop reads CASSLVVMRGANYGYTF. As DNA, the CDR3 is TGTGCCAGCAGCTTAGTCGTTATGAGGGGCGCTAACTATGGCTACACCTTC.

The chain couples TRBV27 to TRBJ1-6, with D unresolved. The CDR3 contains 14 residues. V shed 6 bases and J shed 8 bases, with 14 bases lying between them. The germline gives CDR1 MNHEY, CDR2 SMNVEV (reference sequence). The CDR3 coding sequence is TGTGCCAGCAGGCTCGCCTTAACCGATTCACCCCTCCACTTT. Translated: CASRLALTDSPLHF.

This clonotype was seen only a few times. The V and J genes are TRBV4-2 and TRBJ2-3; 7 bases are shared with TRBD2. This CDR3 has 15 amino acids. The V segment lost 5 bases and the J segment 0 bases; nucleotides outside the gene matches: 5. Germline V gene sequence: CDR1 LGHNA, CDR2 YNFKEQ. In DNA form, the CDR3 reads TGTGCCAGCAGCGGGGGGGGTTTCAGCACAGATACGCAGTATTTT. Its protein product is CASSGGGFSTDTQYF.

This chain joins TRBV2 and TRBJ2-7; 7 nucleotides align to TRBD1. The CDR3 is 15 residues long. In germline, CDR1 is SNHLY, CDR2 FYNNEI. V trimming: 1 base; J trimming: 2 bases; junction bases outside the gene matches: 5. The CDR3 DNA reads TGTGCCAGCAGTGAAGAAACAGGGGTGACCTACGAGCAGTACTTC. It yields the protein CASSEETGVTYEQYF.

This clonotype was detected a few times. The rearrangement links TRBV9 to TRBJ1-6; the D gene is possibly TRBD1 (6 bases). Germline V gene lookup returns CDR1 SGDLS and CDR2 YYNGEE. V was trimmed by 2 bases and J by 7 bases, leaving 10 bases between them. CDR3 size: 14 residues. CDR3 nucleotide sequence: TGTGCCAGCAGCGTCGGGACACTGAATTCACCCCTCCACTTT. Its translation is CASSVGTLNSPLHF.

This clonotype was counted only a few times. The V and J genes are TRBV6-1 and TRBJ1-6, with D possibly TRBD1 on 5 matching bases. V lost 9 bases, J lost 2 bases, and 11 bases lay in between. This CDR3 has 14 residues. Germline values: CDR1 MNHNS, CDR2 SASEGT. In DNA, the CDR3 is TGTGCCAGTTCCGGGACGGCCTATAATTCACCCCTCCACTTT. It yields the protein CASSGTAYNSPLHF.

Only a few counts were recorded for this clonotype. The rearrangement joins TRBV3-1 to TRBJ2-1, with 8 bases aligning to TRBD2. The CDR3 has 17 residues. The germline V gene encodes CDR1 LGHDT and CDR2 YNNKEL (reference sequence). V gave up 3 bases and J gave up 2 bases; unmatched junction bases: 9. CDR3 sequence: CASSQVYGGATYNEQFF. CDR3 nucleotide sequence: TGTGCCAGCAGCCAGGTCTACGGGGGGGCCACCTACAATGAGCAGTTCTTC.

This clonotype was seen a few times. The rearrangement uses TRBV3-1 and TRBJ2-1, with 11 bases aligning to TRBD2. CDR1 is LGHDT, CDR2 YNNKEL, per germline (reference sequence). The CDR3 covers 18 residues. Germline trimming cut 4 bases from V and 8 bases from J; bases unmatched to any gene: 16. Here the CDR3 reads CASSRSLVAGGPGDEQFF. CDR3 DNA: TGTGCCAGCAGCCGATCCCTCGTAGCGGGAGGGCCGGGGGATGAGCAGTTCTTC.